A selection of T cell receptor beta chains follows, all from one sample in a study of regulatory T cells in long-lasting Graves disease. TCRdb reprocessed the multiplex PCR reads with MiXCR, giving one entry per CDR3 protein. The sample has about 660,000 distinct CDR3 sequences; around 30% are singletons. The sequencing here drew on peripheral blood mononuclear cells (PBMCs), taken when the disease was refractory, from a patient treated with antithyroid drugs. The receptors originated from a female donor with Graves disease. CDR3s include the opening cysteine and the closing phenylalanine or tryptophan. The order of the fields is D gene, clone size, V gene, J gene, CDR3 protein, CDR3 DNA. A D gene is named only where the DNA matches it firmly. Size values are once, few and many counts, or a class for expanded clones, and some rows have none.

d_gene: .; abundance: .; v_gene: TRBV11-2; j_gene: TRBJ1-6; CDR3aa: CASSQEWGAGGSYNSPLHF; CDR3nt: TGTGCCAGCAGCCAAGAATGGGGCGCGGGGGGCTCCTATAATTCACCCCTCCACTTT
d_gene: TRBD2; abundance: many; v_gene: TRBV28; j_gene: TRBJ2-7; CDR3aa: CASIPGTSGYEQYF; CDR3nt: TGTGCCAGCATCCCAGGGACTAGCGGCTACGAGCAGTACTTC
d_gene: .; abundance: .; v_gene: TRBV28; j_gene: TRBJ1-5; CDR3aa: CASSQEYQPQHF; CDR3nt: TGTGCCAGCAGCCAAGAATATCAGCCCCAGCATTTT
d_gene: TRBD1; abundance: few; v_gene: TRBV27; j_gene: TRBJ1-5; CDR3aa: CASRGTGGAGQPQHF; CDR3nt: TGTGCCAGCAGGGGGACAGGGGGCGCAGGTCAGCCCCAGCATTTT
d_gene: .; abundance: few; v_gene: TRBV7-9; j_gene: TRBJ2-7; CDR3aa: CASRPGTVSYEQYF; CDR3nt: TGTGCCAGCAGGCCAGGGACGGTCTCCTACGAGCAGTACTTC
d_gene: .; abundance: many; v_gene: TRBV28; j_gene: TRBJ1-4; CDR3aa: CASRDSSATNEKLFF; CDR3nt: TGTGCCAGCAGGGACAGTTCTGCAACTAATGAAAAACTGTTTTTT
d_gene: .; abundance: few; v_gene: TRBV11-2; j_gene: TRBJ2-1; CDR3aa: CASRGDVYNEQFF; CDR3nt: TGTGCCAGCAGAGGGGACGTTTACAATGAGCAGTTCTTC
d_gene: TRBD1; abundance: .; v_gene: TRBV6-1; j_gene: TRBJ1-2; CDR3aa: CASSATGEPGGHTF; CDR3nt: TGTGCCAGCAGTGCTACAGGGGAGCCCGGGGGCCACACCTTC
d_gene: .; abundance: few; v_gene: TRBV24-1; j_gene: TRBJ1-1; CDR3aa: CATSDSYTEAFF; CDR3nt: TGTGCCACCAGTGATTCGTACACTGAAGCTTTCTTT
d_gene: .; abundance: .; v_gene: TRBV6-2/TRBV6-3; j_gene: TRBJ1-5; CDR3aa: CASSEGMGHSNQPQHF; CDR3nt: TGTGCCAGCAGTGAAGGAATGGGCCATAGCAATCAGCCCCAGCATTTT
d_gene: TRBD2; abundance: few; v_gene: TRBV5-1; j_gene: TRBJ2-7; CDR3aa: CASSLAPSGIYEQYF; CDR3nt: TGCGCCAGCAGCTTGGCCCCTAGCGGGATCTACGAGCAGTACTTC
d_gene: TRBD1; abundance: many; v_gene: TRBV12-3/TRBV12-4; j_gene: TRBJ1-1; CDR3aa: CASISDRNEAFF; CDR3nt: TGTGCCAGCATATCGGACAGGAACGAAGCTTTCTTT
d_gene: TRBD2; abundance: .; v_gene: TRBV6-5; j_gene: TRBJ2-5; CDR3aa: CASSYGGDSETQYF; CDR3nt: TGTGCCAGCAGTTACGGGGGGGACTCAGAGACCCAGTACTTC
d_gene: .; abundance: .; v_gene: TRBV19; j_gene: TRBJ1-5; CDR3aa: CASLSTRPKWGNQPQHF; CDR3nt: TGTGCCAGCCTAAGTACCCGCCCGAAATGGGGCAATCAGCCCCAGCATTTT
d_gene: TRBD1; abundance: .; v_gene: TRBV6-2/TRBV6-3; j_gene: TRBJ2-1; CDR3aa: CASRERGGASYNEQFF; CDR3nt: TGTGCCAGCAGAGAGAGAGGGGGCGCCTCCTACAATGAGCAGTTCTTC
d_gene: TRBD2; abundance: .; v_gene: TRBV20-1; j_gene: TRBJ2-7; CDR3aa: CSARDRVGFSGTTGNEQYF; CDR3nt: TGCAGTGCTAGAGATCGGGTCGGGTTTAGCGGGACAACGGGTAACGAGCAGTACTTC
d_gene: .; abundance: .; v_gene: TRBV20-1; j_gene: TRBJ1-2; CDR3aa: CSAREAGNYGYTF; CDR3nt: TGCAGTGCTAGAGAGGCCGGTAACTATGGCTACACCTTC
d_gene: .; abundance: .; v_gene: TRBV7-6; j_gene: TRBJ1-1; CDR3aa: CASSLASKRNTEAFF; CDR3nt: TGTGCCAGCAGCTTAGCTTCCAAGAGGAACACTGAAGCTTTCTTT
d_gene: TRBD1; abundance: .; v_gene: TRBV7-6; j_gene: TRBJ1-2; CDR3aa: CASSEGTGRAVYGYTF; CDR3nt: TGTGCCAGCAGCGAAGGGACAGGACGGGCCGTATATGGCTACACCTTC
d_gene: .; abundance: once; v_gene: TRBV28; j_gene: TRBJ2-5; CDR3aa: CASRKGETQYF; CDR3nt: TGTGCCAGCAGGAAGGGAGAGACCCAGTACTTC
d_gene: .; abundance: .; v_gene: TRBV6-2/TRBV6-3; j_gene: TRBJ2-5; CDR3aa: CASSYEFRGAGETQYF; CDR3nt: TGTGCCAGCAGTTACGAATTCCGGGGGGCGGGAGAGACCCAGTACTTC
d_gene: .; abundance: few; v_gene: TRBV6-2/TRBV6-3; j_gene: TRBJ2-7; CDR3aa: CASSPGPIRYEQYF; CDR3nt: TGTGCCAGCAGCCCCGGACCTATACGATACGAGCAGTACTTC
d_gene: .; abundance: few; v_gene: TRBV5-1; j_gene: TRBJ2-5; CDR3aa: CASSLGTTSETQYF; CDR3nt: TGCGCCAGCAGCTTGGGGACTACGTCAGAGACCCAGTACTTC
d_gene: .; abundance: few; v_gene: TRBV29-1; j_gene: TRBJ2-2; CDR3aa: CSVDIRMNTGELFF; CDR3nt: TGCAGCGTTGACATCCGCATGAACACCGGGGAGCTGTTTTTT
d_gene: .; abundance: few; v_gene: TRBV4-1; j_gene: TRBJ1-4; CDR3aa: CASSQVPSGKNEKLFF; CDR3nt: TGCGCCAGCAGCCAAGTCCCATCGGGGAAGAATGAAAAACTGTTTTTT
d_gene: TRBD1; abundance: once; v_gene: TRBV12-3/TRBV12-4; j_gene: TRBJ1-2; CDR3aa: CASRRQGFLYSYTF; CDR3nt: TGTGCCAGCAGACGACAGGGTTTCCTATATAGCTACACCTTC
d_gene: TRBD2; abundance: .; v_gene: TRBV2; j_gene: TRBJ2-2; CDR3aa: CASSLKGLAGGNTGELFF; CDR3nt: TGTGCCAGCAGTTTAAAGGGACTAGCGGGAGGGAACACCGGGGAGCTGTTTTTT
d_gene: .; abundance: .; v_gene: TRBV30; j_gene: TRBJ1-5; CDR3aa: CAWSLGLGNQPQHF; CDR3nt: TGTGCCTGGAGTCTAGGACTGGGGAATCAGCCCCAGCATTTT
d_gene: TRBD1; abundance: .; v_gene: TRBV25-1; j_gene: TRBJ1-2; CDR3aa: CASSMSGTGGFYGYTF; CDR3nt: TGTGCCAGCAGCATGTCCGGGACAGGGGGCTTCTATGGCTACACCTTC
d_gene: .; abundance: many; v_gene: TRBV6-1; j_gene: TRBJ2-2; CDR3aa: CASSVVFSGELFF; CDR3nt: TGTGCCAGCAGTGTCGTGTTTAGCGGGGAGCTGTTTTTT
d_gene: .; abundance: few; v_gene: TRBV19; j_gene: TRBJ1-1; CDR3aa: CASRSRGGPSIGEAFF; CDR3nt: TGTGCCAGTAGATCCCGCGGGGGCCCTTCCATTGGTGAAGCTTTCTTT
d_gene: .; abundance: few; v_gene: TRBV29-1; j_gene: TRBJ1-1; CDR3aa: CSVEASWRNTEAFF; CDR3nt: TGCAGCGTTGAGGCCAGTTGGCGGAACACTGAAGCTTTCTTT
d_gene: TRBD2; abundance: .; v_gene: TRBV5-1; j_gene: TRBJ2-7; CDR3aa: CASRPSGSEVHEQYF; CDR3nt: TGCGCCAGCAGACCTAGCGGGAGCGAAGTCCACGAGCAGTACTTC
d_gene: .; abundance: .; v_gene: TRBV6-4; j_gene: TRBJ1-3; CDR3aa: CASSSGQTGSGNTIYF; CDR3nt: TGTGCCAGCAGTTCAGGACAGACGGGCTCTGGAAACACCATATATTTT
d_gene: .; abundance: .; v_gene: TRBV19; j_gene: TRBJ1-2; CDR3aa: CASQGKGPGYTF; CDR3nt: TGTGCCAGTCAGGGGAAGGGGCCTGGCTACACCTTC
d_gene: TRBD2; abundance: many; v_gene: TRBV15; j_gene: TRBJ2-1; CDR3aa: CATSRTIAGVYNEQFF; CDR3nt: TGTGCCACCAGCAGGACGATAGCGGGAGTCTACAATGAGCAGTTCTTC
d_gene: .; abundance: many; v_gene: TRBV2; j_gene: TRBJ1-1; CDR3aa: CASSHPTGERKLNTEAFF; CDR3nt: TGTGCCAGCAGTCACCCGACAGGTGAGAGAAAACTGAACACTGAAGCTTTCTTT
d_gene: .; abundance: many; v_gene: TRBV6-2/TRBV6-3; j_gene: TRBJ1-2; CDR3aa: CASSRLGLGNYGYTF; CDR3nt: TGTGCCAGCAGCCGGCTGGGATTGGGTAACTATGGCTACACCTTC
d_gene: TRBD1; abundance: few; v_gene: TRBV27; j_gene: TRBJ2-7; CDR3aa: CASSLGGPGQIYEQYF; CDR3nt: TGTGCCAGCAGTTTAGGGGGACCGGGACAGATCTACGAGCAGTACTTC
d_gene: TRBD1; abundance: many; v_gene: TRBV7-2; j_gene: TRBJ2-7; CDR3aa: CASSPRQGYEQYF; CDR3nt: TGTGCCAGCAGCCCACGACAGGGCTACGAGCAGTACTTC
d_gene: .; abundance: few; v_gene: TRBV12-3/TRBV12-4; j_gene: TRBJ1-4; CDR3aa: CASSRRGLGESEKLFF; CDR3nt: TGTGCCAGCAGCCGGAGGGGGTTGGGGGAAAGTGAAAAACTGTTTTTT
d_gene: TRBD1; abundance: few; v_gene: TRBV28; j_gene: TRBJ1-2; CDR3aa: CASSATTGGNYGYTF; CDR3nt: TGTGCCAGCAGCGCTACAACAGGGGGCAACTATGGCTACACCTTC
d_gene: .; abundance: .; v_gene: TRBV19; j_gene: TRBJ1-5; CDR3aa: CASMEGDNQPQHF; CDR3nt: TGTGCCAGTATGGAAGGGGACAATCAGCCCCAGCATTTT
d_gene: TRBD1; abundance: .; v_gene: TRBV20-1; j_gene: TRBJ2-3; CDR3aa: CSAEDRPTLVGLTDTQYF; CDR3nt: TGCAGTGCCGAGGACAGGCCGACACTAGTAGGCCTGACAGATACGCAGTATTTT
d_gene: .; abundance: many; v_gene: TRBV3-1; j_gene: TRBJ2-5; CDR3aa: CASSQDPRGGETQYF; CDR3nt: TGTGCCAGCAGCCAAGATCCGAGGGGAGGAGAGACCCAGTACTTC